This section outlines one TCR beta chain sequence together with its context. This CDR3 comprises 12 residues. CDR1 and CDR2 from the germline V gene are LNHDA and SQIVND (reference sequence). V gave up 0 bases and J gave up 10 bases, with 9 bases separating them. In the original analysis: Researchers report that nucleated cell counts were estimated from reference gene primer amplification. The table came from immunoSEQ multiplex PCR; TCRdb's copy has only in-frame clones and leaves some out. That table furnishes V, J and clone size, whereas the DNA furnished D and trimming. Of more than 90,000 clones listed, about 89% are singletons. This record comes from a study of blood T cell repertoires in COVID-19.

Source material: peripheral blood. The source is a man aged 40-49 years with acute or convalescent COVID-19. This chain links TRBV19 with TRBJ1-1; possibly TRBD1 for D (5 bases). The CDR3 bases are TGTGCCAGTAGTATAGAGGGCAGGGCAGCTTTCTTT. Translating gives CASSIEGRAAFF.